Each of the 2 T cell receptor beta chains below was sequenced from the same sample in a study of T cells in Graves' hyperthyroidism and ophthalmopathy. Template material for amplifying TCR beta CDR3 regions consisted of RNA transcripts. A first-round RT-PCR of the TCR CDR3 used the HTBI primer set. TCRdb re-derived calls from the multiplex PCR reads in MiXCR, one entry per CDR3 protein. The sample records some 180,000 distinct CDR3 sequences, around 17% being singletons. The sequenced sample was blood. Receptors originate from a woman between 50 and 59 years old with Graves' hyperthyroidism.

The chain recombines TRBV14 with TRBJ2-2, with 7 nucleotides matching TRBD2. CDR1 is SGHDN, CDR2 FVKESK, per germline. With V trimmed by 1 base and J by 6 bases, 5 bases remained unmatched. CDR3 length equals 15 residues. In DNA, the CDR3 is TGTGCCAGCAGCCAAGTGCATGCGGGAGCCGGGGAGCTGTTTTTT. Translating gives CASSQVHAGAGELFF.

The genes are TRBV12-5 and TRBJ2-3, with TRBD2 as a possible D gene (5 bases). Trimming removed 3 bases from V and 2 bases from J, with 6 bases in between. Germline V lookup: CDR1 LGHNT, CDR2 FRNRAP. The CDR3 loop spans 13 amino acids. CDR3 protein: CASGFDYTDTQYF. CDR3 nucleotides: TGTGCTAGTGGTTTCGACTACACAGATACGCAGTATTTT.